These 30 T cell receptor beta chains were sequenced from one sample in a study of memory CD4+ T cells and cytomegalovirus serostatus. The sort gate was single viable CD3+CD4+CD8-CD45RO+ cells for memory CD4+ T cells. Sequenced by immunoSEQ multiplex PCR; TCRdb stores in-frame clones only, minus some. Among fewer than 90,000 clones, roughly 80% were seen once, and the ten largest hold 2.5% to 3%. The sample was memory CD4+ T cells from blood. These receptors all come from an adult in good health and CMV-seropositive.

The V and J genes are TRBV28 and TRBJ1-1; D is possibly TRBD1 (5 bases). V was clipped by 6 bases and J by 0 bases, with 14 bases between them. CDR3 length: 15 residues. Germline-derived CDR1 and CDR2 are MDHEN and SYDVKM. The CDR3 reads CASRRQGNMNTEAFF. The CDR3 DNA follows: TGTGCCAGCAGACGTCAGGGTAACATGAACACTGAAGCTTTCTTT.

The V call is TRBV6-6, the J call TRBJ1-4; 9 bases fit TRBD1. Germline V lookup: CDR1 MNHNY, CDR2 SVGAGI (reference sequence). CDR3 length: 16 residues. The trim removed 4 bases at V and 4 bases at J, leaving 7 bases unmatched. The CDR3 sequence is CASSSPDRGFNEKLFF. CDR3 DNA sequence: TGTGCCAGCAGTTCCCCGGACAGGGGATTTAATGAAAAACTGTTTTTT.

Only a few counts were recorded for this clone. The chain combines TRBV7-2 with TRBJ1-5, with D uncertain. There are 17 residues in the CDR3. Trimming shortened V by 5 bases and J by 1 base, and 18 bases separated the two germline ends. Germline V gene data show CDR1 as SGHTA and CDR2 as FQGNSA. The CDR3 bases are TGTGCCAGCAGCGCAACGGGCACGGGGTGGAGCAATCAGCCCCAGCATTTT. Protein: CASSATGTGWSNQPQHF.

The CDR3 coding sequence is TGCGCCAGCAGCTTGGACGTAGGGTCGGCCAAAAACATTCAGTACTTC. Translated, it gives CASSLDVGSAKNIQYF. The V gene is TRBV5-1, the J gene TRBJ2-4; D ambiguous. Trimming removed 0 bases from V and 1 base from J, with 11 bases in between. This CDR3 is built from 16 residues. Germline V CDR1 and CDR2: SGHRS, YFSETQ.

This clone came up once. The chain carries TRBV19 and TRBJ1-1; D might be TRBD1 (5 bases). Germline-derived CDR1 and CDR2 are LNHDA and SQIVND (reference sequence). V was shortened by 2 bases and J by 7 bases, with 14 bases between the two germline ends. The CDR3 runs to 14 residues. The CDR3 region has the DNA TGTGCCAGTAGTATACGATCCGGGACCGGTGAAGCTTTCTTT. The encoded protein is CASSIRSGTGEAFF. The entire variable domain, with the rest obtained from reference TRBV19 and TRBJ1-1, is as follows: DGGITQSPKYLFRKEGQNVTLSCEQNLNHDAMYWYRQDPGQGLRLIYYSQIVNDFQKGDIAEGYSVSREKKESFPLTVTSAQKNPTAFYLCASSIRSGTGEAFFGQGTRLTVV.

The chain recombines TRBV2 with TRBJ2-6; D remains unclear. V shed 4 bases and J shed 5 bases, with 12 bases lying between them. This CDR3 is 15 amino acids long. Germline V gene lookup returns CDR1 SNHLY and CDR2 FYNNEI. The CDR3 DNA sequence: TGTGCCAGCAGTGCTGAGGCGGATTGGGCCAACGTCCTGACTTTC. Protein sequence: CASSAEADWANVLTF.

Here the CDR3 reads CASSWRSGGNEKLFF. CDR3 DNA sequence: TGTGCCAGCAGTTGGCGGTCAGGGGGTAATGAAAAACTGTTTTTT. V usage is TRBV2 and J usage is TRBJ1-4, with 7 bases identical to TRBD1. The J segment lost 4 bases and the V segment lost 5 bases, leaving 7 bases of the junction unmatched. The CDR3 sequence is 15 residues long. The germline V gene has CDR1 SNHLY and CDR2 FYNNEI.

The CDR3 region has the DNA TGTGCCAGCAGCTTAGAGGGTAGAGAGCAGTTCTTC. Translation: CASSLEGREQFF. This chain joins TRBV11-3 and TRBJ2-1; D is uncertain. V was clipped by 0 bases and J by 10 bases, with 7 bases between them. The CDR3 is made up of 12 amino acids. Germline V lookup: CDR1 SGHNT, CDR2 YENEEA. The full variable domain, rest sourced from reference TRBV11-3 and TRBJ2-1, is EAGVVQSPRYKIIEKKQPVAFWCNPISGHNTLYWYLQNLGQGPELLIRYENEEAVDDSQLPKDRFSAERLKGVDSTLKIQPAELGDSAVYLCASSLEGREQFFGPGTRLTVL.

The CDR3 DNA reads TGTGCCAGCAGCCCACGTAGACTAGCGGGGGGGCAGAGCACAGATACGCAGTATTTT. Amino acid sequence: CASSPRRLAGGQSTDTQYF. The chain carries TRBV7-2 and TRBJ2-3, with TRBD2 matching 14 bases. The germline CDR1 and CDR2 sequences are SGHTA and FQGNSA. V lost 5 bases and J lost 0; bases outside the gene matches: 10. This CDR3 has 19 residues.

V and J are TRBV19 and TRBJ1-3; 7 bases match TRBD1. The CDR3 runs to 15 residues. Germline assignment: CDR1 LNHDA and CDR2 SQIVND (reference sequence). The ends lost 7 bases at V and 2 bases at J; junction bases unmatched: 8. The CDR3 loop reads CASTPGDRAGNTIYF. CDR3 DNA sequence: TGTGCCAGTACCCCCGGTGACAGGGCTGGAAACACCATATATTTT.

The V and J genes are TRBV28 and TRBJ2-7; the match to TRBD2 covers 7 bases. J lost 0 bases, V lost 5 bases, and 10 bases had no gene match. Germline V lookup: CDR1 MDHEN, CDR2 SYDVKM. There are 16 residues in the CDR3. For the CDR3, the DNA is TGTGCCAGCAGTCCCGGACTAGGTTCGAGCTCCTACGAGCAGTACTTC. Amino acid sequence: CASSPGLGSSSYEQYF.

CDR3 in DNA: TGCGCCAGCAGCCGAAGGGGGGACACTGAAGCTTTCTTT. This sequence encodes CASSRRGDTEAFF. The chain has TRBV5-1 and TRBJ1-1, with a weak D call TRBD1 (6 bases). The CDR3 contains 13 residues. Germline loops: CDR1 SGHRS, CDR2 YFSETQ. The V gene lost 4 bases and the J gene lost 3 bases, with 10 bases spanning the gap.

The chain recombines TRBV2 with TRBJ1-1; perhaps TRBD1 as D (5 bases). This CDR3 is built from 17 residues. Trimming cost V 7 bases and J 3 bases, with 24 bases left between them. The germline CDR1 and CDR2 sequences are SNHLY and FYNNEI. The CDR3 loop is CASTQGGGGRSDTEAFF. Written as DNA, the CDR3 is TGTGCCAGCACCCAAGGCGGGGGGGGACGGTCGGACACTGAAGCTTTCTTT.

Notes on this clone: The junction and the germline gene differ at one end; a read error may be behind it. J is TRBJ2-4 and V is TRBV7-2, with 8 positions matching TRBD2. This CDR3 comprises 13 residues. CDR1 is SGHTA and CDR2 is FQGNSA in the germline V gene. CDR3 residues: CASSAAGGGRSHF. The CDR3 coding sequence is TGTGCCAGCAGCGCCGCGGGGGGAGGTCGTAGCCACTTC.

This clone was counted a single time. The CDR3 sequence is CASSFNYSERGLYEQYF. For the CDR3, the DNA is TGTGCCAGCAGCTTTAATTATAGCGAGCGGGGACTCTACGAGCAGTACTTC. The rearrangement joins TRBV12-1 to TRBJ2-7; the tabulated D call, TRBD2, remains unverified against the DNA. TRBV12-1 is reported as a pseudogene. The CDR3 totals 17 residues.

There are a few counts of this clone. This chain connects TRBV19 to TRBJ1-1, with a weak D call TRBD1 (6 bases). CDR1 is LNHDA and CDR2 is SQIVND in the germline V gene (reference sequence). The CDR3 sequence is 14 residues long. V dropped 7 bases and J dropped 7 bases, with 19 bases sitting between them. CDR3 sequence (DNA): TGTGCCAGTAAGGACCGGGACAAGGCGTTTGAAGCTTTCTTT. Amino acids: CASKDRDKAFEAFF. Full variable domain (missing parts from reference TRBV19 and TRBJ1-1): DGGITQSPKYLFRKEGQNVTLSCEQNLNHDAMYWYRQDPGQGLRLIYYSQIVNDFQKGDIAEGYSVSREKKESFPLTVTSAQKNPTAFYLCASKDRDKAFEAFFGQGTRLTVV.

The chain combines TRBV6-1 with TRBJ2-7; D possibly uses TRBD1 or TRBD2 (5 bases each). The CDR3 covers 12 residues. The V end was cut by 7 bases, the J end by 3 bases, with 10 bases between. Germline V gives CDR1 MNHNS, CDR2 SASEGT. The CDR3 nucleotides read TGTGCCAGCACCGGGGACGGCTACGAGCAGTACTTC. This gives the protein CASTGDGYEQYF.

The chain combines TRBV11-3 with TRBJ2-3, with TRBD1 matching 8 bases. The V gene end was trimmed by 6 bases and the J gene end by 2 bases; junction bases not matched to a gene: 4. Germline loops: CDR1 SGHNT, CDR2 YENEEA. The CDR3 sequence is 14 residues long. CDR3 DNA sequence: TGTGCCAGCAGTCGGGGACAGGACACAGATACGCAGTATTTT. It is translated as CASSRGQDTDTQYF.

The chain recombines TRBV5-4 with TRBJ2-2; tentative D call: TRBD2 (5 bases). With 1 base removed from V and 1 base from J, the gap between germline ends came to 11 bases. In germline, CDR1 is SGHNT, CDR2 YYREEE (reference sequence). CDR3 length: 16 residues. The CDR3 DNA reads as TGTGCCAGCAGCTTGATACGGACTCGGAACACCGGGGAGCTGTTTTTT. Translated, it gives CASSLIRTRNTGELFF. Filled out from reference TRBV5-4 and TRBJ2-2, the complete variable domain reads ETGVTQSPTHLIKTRGQQVTLRCSSQSGHNTVSWYQQALGQGPQFIFQYYREEENGRGNFPPRFSGLQFPNYSSELNVNALELDDSALYLCASSLIRTRNTGELFFGEGSRLTVL.

The rearrangement uses TRBV9 and TRBJ2-5; D may be TRBD1 (6 bases). Trimming pared 0 bases from V and 7 bases from J, leaving 10 bases between. CDR1 and CDR2 (germline): SGDLS, YYNGEE. The CDR3 loop spans 13 amino acids. The CDR3 nucleotides are TGTGCCAGCAGCGTAGAACTAGGGGGGACCCAGTACTTC. Translated, it gives CASSVELGGTQYF. Supplemented by reference TRBV9 and TRBJ2-5, the full variable domain reads DSGVTQTPKHLITATGQRVTLRCSPRSGDLSVYWYQQSLDQGLQFLIQYYNGEERAKGNILERFSAQQFPDLHSELNLSSLELGDSALYFCASSVELGGTQYFGPGTRLLVL.

The chain combines TRBV5-1 with TRBJ2-2, with D unresolved. Germline V lookup: CDR1 SGHRS, CDR2 YFSETQ. The length of the CDR3 is 14 residues. V lost 0 bases, J lost 3 bases, and 6 bases lay in between. The chain's CDR3 is CASSLEGYTGELFF. The CDR3 bases are TGCGCCAGCAGCTTGGAGGGATACACCGGGGAGCTGTTTTTT.

A word on this clone: Germline and junction disagree at one end, which may indicate a read error. The V call is TRBV7-7, the J call TRBJ2-7; a possible D gene is TRBD2 (6 bases). This CDR3 is 14 amino acids long. CDR1 is SSHAT and CDR2 is FNYEAQ in the germline V gene (reference sequence). The CDR3 loop reads CASSLDYNTYEQYF. As DNA, the CDR3 is TGTGCTAGCAGCCTGGACTACAATACCTACGAGCAGTACTTC.

The rearrangement joins TRBV7-9 to TRBJ1-5; no clear D gene. The CDR3 sequence is 13 residues long. In germline, CDR1 is SEHNR, CDR2 FQNEAQ (reference sequence). The V end was cut by 0 bases, the J end by 7 bases, with 7 bases between. For the CDR3, the DNA is TGTGCCAGCAGCTTAGCGGGAGGCCAGCCCCAGCATTTT. It encodes CASSLAGGQPQHF.

The chain combines TRBV6-1 with TRBJ2-2; 8 positions agree with TRBD1. The CDR3 runs to 15 residues. V lost 9 bases and J lost 5; bases outside the gene matches: 11. Germline V lookup: CDR1 MNHNS, CDR2 SASEGT. The CDR3 region has the DNA TGTGCCAGTTATTCCGGACAGGGAAAGACCGGGGAGCTGTTTTTT. Its translation: CASYSGQGKTGELFF.

This clone turned up a few times. The chain links TRBV30 to TRBJ1-1; D is ambiguous. The CDR3 sequence is 13 residues long. Germline CDR1 GTSNPN, CDR2 SVGIG (reference sequence). Between the trimmed V and J ends, which lost 0 bases and 1 base, there was a span of 6 bases. As DNA, the CDR3 is TGTGCCTGGAGTGTGAATCCGAACACTGAAGCTTTCTTT. Protein product: CAWSVNPNTEAFF.

V and J are TRBV28 and TRBJ2-7; TRBD1 aligns across 9 bases. Unmatched junction bases numbered 8, after V lost 5 bases and J lost 3 bases. From germline, CDR1 is MDHEN and CDR2 SYDVKM. The CDR3 has 15 amino acids. Here the CDR3 DNA reads TGTGCCAGCAGTGGACCCGGGACAGGGAGCTACGAGCAGTACTTC. This codes for CASSGPGTGSYEQYF.

V usage is TRBV10-1 and J usage is TRBJ2-5; D unclear. CDR3 length: 13 residues. The V gene lost 3 bases and the J gene lost 4 bases, with 9 bases spanning the gap. Germline V gives CDR1 WNHNN, CDR2 SYGVQD (reference sequence). The CDR3 protein is CASSERPRETQYF. The CDR3 region has the DNA TGCGCCAGCAGTGAACGGCCACGAGAGACCCAGTACTTC.

The rearrangement uses TRBV2 and TRBJ2-5, with 7 nucleotides matching TRBD1. CDR1 and CDR2 (germline): SNHLY, FYNNEI. Losses at the gene ends were 6 bases for V and 4 bases for J; bases not matched to a gene: 5. The CDR3 has 13 residues. The CDR3 nucleotides read TGTGCCAGCAGCCGACAGGGAGCAGAGACCCAGTACTTC. Protein product: CASSRQGAETQYF.

The V call is TRBV20-1, the J call TRBJ2-1; 8 bases align to TRBD2. The CDR3 is made up of 11 amino acids. Germline V gives CDR1 DFQATT, CDR2 SNEGSKA (reference sequence). The CDR3 here is CGGLAYNEQFF. The CDR3 coding sequence is TGCGGGGGACTAGCCTACAATGAGCAGTTCTTC.

CDR3 residues: CASSVANYPGNTIYF. The DNA for the CDR3 is TGTGCCAGCAGCGTAGCTAATTATCCTGGAAACACCATATATTTT. The V call is TRBV9, the J call TRBJ1-3; no definite D call. CDR1 is SGDLS, CDR2 YYNGEE, per germline. This CDR3 is 15 amino acids long. Between the trimmed V and J ends, which lost 0 bases and 2 bases, there was a span of 9 bases. Using reference TRBV9 and TRBJ1-3 for the parts outside the CDR3, the full variable domain is DSGVTQTPKHLITATGQRVTLRCSPRSGDLSVYWYQQSLDQGLQFLIQYYNGEERAKGNILERFSAQQFPDLHSELNLSSLELGDSALYFCASSVANYPGNTIYFGEGSWLTVV.